The 16 T cell receptor beta chains below come from one sample, sequenced in a study of radiotherapy plus CTLA-4 blockade in lung cancer. Repertoires were generated with immunoSEQ multiplex PCR, while TCRdb's copy carries only in-frame clones and drops some. The sample holds roughly 69,000 clones, around 77% seen once. Material: peripheral blood, obtained from a patient treated with radiotherapy plus ipilimumab. These receptors all come from a human donor with non-small cell lung cancer whose response to radiotherapy plus ipilimumab could not be evaluated. Some clones in this sample may be carry-over from other donors' samples.

The chain recombines TRBV25-1 with TRBJ2-3; 11 bases line up with TRBD2. Germline V gene lookup returns CDR1 MGHDK and CDR2 SYGVNS. V trimming: 6 bases; J trimming: 6 bases; junction bases outside the gene matches: 14. The CDR3 is made up of 17 amino acids. In DNA, the CDR3 is TGTGCCAGCAGCCAAAGGGTTACTAGCGGGGGCGCCGATACGCAGTATTTT. Its translation: CASSQRVTSGGADTQYF.

This clone has only one observation. The chain links TRBV7-2 to TRBJ1-1; maybe TRBD1 (5 bases). The CDR3 totals 14 residues. V was shortened by 5 bases and J by 3 bases, with 13 bases between the two germline ends. Germline values: CDR1 SGHTA, CDR2 FQGNSA. CDR3 nucleotides: TGTGCCAGCAGCCTTCGCGGGGGGGACACTGAAGCTTTCTTT. Translated: CASSLRGGDTEAFF.

The gene calls are TRBV4-3 and TRBJ1-1; the D is unclear. This CDR3 comprises 13 residues. From germline, CDR1 is LGHNA and CDR2 YSLEER. Trimming pared 0 bases from V and 4 bases from J, leaving 6 bases between. The CDR3, as DNA: TGCGCCAGCAGCCAAGACACAGTCACTGAAGCTTTCTTT. Encoded protein: CASSQDTVTEAFF.

The chain is built from TRBV19 and TRBJ2-1, with D possibly matching TRBD1 (5 bases). Germline V gene data show CDR1 as LNHDA and CDR2 as SQIVND (reference sequence). CDR3 length equals 15 residues. The V end lost 6 bases, the J end lost 4 bases, and 16 bases lay between the germline ends. CDR3 sequence: CASRKGKGHYNEQFF. Here the CDR3 DNA reads TGTGCCAGTAGAAAGGGCAAGGGGCATTACAATGAGCAGTTCTTC.

The chain joins TRBV6-6 to TRBJ2-7, with D possibly being TRBD2 (6 bases). Germline V gives CDR1 MNHNY, CDR2 SVGAGI (reference sequence). V lost 0 bases to trimming and J lost 6 bases, with 9 bases between them. The CDR3 is 13 amino acids. The DNA of the CDR3 is TGTGCCAGCAGTTACTCGGGAGGCATCGAGCAGTACTTC. This sequence encodes CASSYSGGIEQYF.

The chain employs TRBV25-1 and TRBJ2-1; D is unclear. Per germline, CDR1 MGHDK and CDR2 SYGVNS. The CDR3 has 14 amino acids. The V end lost 10 bases, the J end lost 0 bases, and 13 bases lay between the germline ends. The CDR3 nucleotides read TGTGCCACCACACCCGACAACTCCTACAATGAGCAGTTCTTC. Encoded protein: CATTPDNSYNEQFF.

The rearrangement joins TRBV4-2 to TRBJ2-1; 9 nucleotides agree with TRBD2. CDR3 size: 16 residues. Losses at the gene ends were 2 bases for V and 4 bases for J; bases not matched to a gene: 6. Per germline, CDR1 LGHNA and CDR2 YNFKEQ. The CDR3 DNA sequence: TGTGCCAGCAGCCAAAGCGGGGGGACTTTGTACAATGAGCAGTTCTTC. Translating it yields CASSQSGGTLYNEQFF.

The chain combines TRBV27 with TRBJ2-7; TRBD2 might be the D (6 bases). The CDR3 is 15 amino acids. Trimming left V 0 bases short and J 4 bases short, with 13 bases between. CDR1 and CDR2 (germline): MNHEY, SMNVEV (reference sequence). CDR3: CASSLSMSGVYEQYF. In nucleotides, the CDR3 is TGTGCCAGCAGTTTATCGATGTCGGGGGTTTACGAGCAGTACTTC.

CDR3 amino acids: CASSYRQTLETQYF. For the CDR3, the DNA is TGTGCCAGCAGCTATCGACAGACTTTAGAGACCCAGTACTTC. This rearrangement joins TRBV7-6 to TRBJ2-5, with a weak D call TRBD1 (5 bases). With 4 bases removed from V and 4 bases from J, the gap between germline ends came to 13 bases. CDR1 SGHVS and CDR2 FNYEAQ come from the germline V gene. This CDR3 comprises 14 residues.

CDR3 nucleotides: TGTGCCAGCACCCACCTCTGGGGGGGGGACAATGAGCAGTTCTTC. Amino acid sequence: CASTHLWGGDNEQFF. V gene TRBV13 combines with J gene TRBJ2-1, with 7 bases that match TRBD2. V lost 7 bases to trimming and J lost 5 bases; unmatched junction nucleotides: 11. Per germline, CDR1 PRHDT and CDR2 FYEKMQ (reference sequence). CDR3 length: 15 amino acids.

This chain joins TRBV15 and TRBJ1-2; possibly TRBD1 for D (5 bases). The V end was cut by 3 bases, the J end by 4 bases, with 18 bases between. Looked up from germline, CDR1 is LNHNV and CDR2 is YYDKDF (reference sequence). The CDR3 consists of 16 residues. CDR3 in DNA: TGTGCCACCAGCAGGGGCGACAGTGACGGACCCTATGGCTACACCTTC. It is translated as CATSRGDSDGPYGYTF.

This rearrangement joins TRBV5-1 to TRBJ2-3; 7 nucleotides align to TRBD1. V shed 0 bases, J shed 4 bases, and the junction held 2 bases outside the gene matches. The CDR3 covers 14 residues. CDR1 and CDR2 from the germline V gene are SGHRS and YFSETQ. CDR3 protein: CASSLGQGADTQYF. The CDR3 DNA reads as TGCGCCAGCAGCTTGGGACAGGGCGCAGATACGCAGTATTTT.

The chain employs TRBV13 and TRBJ2-2; D is undetermined. Germline V CDR1 and CDR2: PRHDT, FYEKMQ (reference sequence). Trimming removed 6 bases from V and 2 bases from J, with 13 bases in between. This CDR3 has 15 amino acids. The CDR3 sequence: CASRSGLLNTGELFF. DNA for the CDR3: TGTGCCAGCAGATCCGGCCTACTAAACACCGGGGAGCTGTTTTTT.

V and J are TRBV4-3 and TRBJ1-2; D may be TRBD1 (6 bases). Trimming removed 0 bases from V and 4 bases from J, with 21 bases in between. Germline values: CDR1 LGHNA, CDR2 YSLEER. The CDR3 contains 18 residues. The DNA of the CDR3 is TGCGCCAGCAGCCAAGAGCGTCGGGGGGGCCCCCTATTCTATGGCTACACCTTC. Translated: CASSQERRGGPLFYGYTF.

This rearrangement joins TRBV28 to TRBJ1-5, with 9 positions matching TRBD1. V lost 5 bases to trimming and J lost 4 bases; unmatched junction nucleotides: 6. Germline V gives CDR1 MDHEN, CDR2 SYDVKM. The CDR3 extends over 15 amino acids. CDR3 amino acids: CASSPGQGWNQPQHF. CDR3 DNA sequence: TGTGCCAGCAGTCCCGGACAGGGGTGGAATCAGCCCCAGCATTTT.

V usage is TRBV29-1 and J usage is TRBJ2-3; D is perhaps TRBD1 (5 bases). V was shortened by 4 bases and J by 3 bases, with 11 bases between the two germline ends. Germline V gene lookup returns CDR1 SQVTM and CDR2 ANQGSEA. The CDR3 contains 13 residues. The CDR3 sequence is CSVGGMSTDTQYF. In DNA, the CDR3 is TGCAGCGTTGGGGGCATGTCGACAGATACGCAGTATTTT.